A single sample gave rise to the 19 T cell receptor beta chains below, sequenced in a study of blood T cell repertoires in COVID-19. Here immunoSEQ multiplex PCR was the method, and the copy in TCRdb shows in-frame clones only, minus some. The sample has 120,000 to 150,000 clones; 80% to 90% are singletons. Sequenced input: peripheral blood. The receptors derive from a woman in her sixties with active COVID-19.

V and J are TRBV19 and TRBJ2-3; 8 bases are shared with TRBD1. Looked up from germline, CDR1 is LNHDA and CDR2 is SQIVND (reference sequence). This CDR3 contains 16 residues. J was trimmed by 5 bases and V by 5 bases; bases with no gene match: 12. The CDR3 DNA reads as TGTGCCAGTAGTCGTCAGAGGGCAGGGGGCGTAGATACGCAGTATTTT. It translates to CASSRQRAGGVDTQYF.

This clone was observed a single time. This chain links TRBV15 with TRBJ2-1; D unresolved. This CDR3 has 15 amino acids. The V end was cut by 3 bases, the J end by 3 bases, with 12 bases between. CDR1 and CDR2 (germline): LNHNV, YYDKDF (reference sequence). The CDR3 sequence is CATSSLGTNYNEQFF. The CDR3 coding sequence is TGTGCCACCAGCAGCCTCGGAACTAACTACAATGAGCAGTTCTTC.

V and J are TRBV7-2 and TRBJ2-3; D is possibly TRBD2 (5 bases). Trimming shortened V by 8 bases and J by 1 base, and 10 bases separated the two germline ends. The CDR3 is 13 residues long. Germline V gives CDR1 SGHTA, CDR2 FQGNSA. CDR3 protein: CASQRYRTDTQYF. The CDR3 DNA is TGTGCCAGCCAGCGGTACCGCACAGATACGCAGTATTTT.

CDR3: CASSRQLDTDTQYF. CDR3 DNA sequence: TGTGCCAGTTCCCGACAACTGGACACAGATACGCAGTATTTT. V gene TRBV2 combines with J gene TRBJ2-3, with D uncertain. V was pared by 9 bases and J by 2 bases, with 15 bases between. The germline V gene encodes CDR1 SNHLY and CDR2 FYNNEI. The CDR3 length is 14 residues.

The chain recombines TRBV7-9 with TRBJ1-5, with 7 nucleotides matching TRBD1. The CDR3 has 16 amino acids. With 0 bases clipped from V and 3 bases from J, the junction kept 5 bases outside the gene matches. Germline loops: CDR1 SEHNR, CDR2 FQNEAQ (reference sequence). CDR3 protein: CASSLAGRGSNQPQHF. The CDR3 nucleotides read TGTGCCAGCAGCTTAGCTGGCAGGGGGTCCAATCAGCCCCAGCATTTT.

The chain carries TRBV2 and TRBJ2-7; D is ambiguous. The V end was cut by 7 bases, the J end by 0 bases, with 25 bases between. CDR3 length: 18 amino acids. Germline V gene sequence: CDR1 SNHLY, CDR2 FYNNEI. CDR3 loop: CASTTSQIREHYSYEQYF. The CDR3 DNA reads TGTGCCAGCACGACCTCCCAAATTCGCGAGCACTACTCCTACGAGCAGTACTTC.

In the case of this clone: Its ends do not fully match the called genes, so a read error is possible. The rearrangement joins TRBV9 to TRBJ2-7; TRBD2 matches at 9 bases. The CDR3 loop spans 13 amino acids. The germline V gene has CDR1 SGDLS and CDR2 YYNGEE. CDR3 loop: CARSQGRGGEQYF. In nucleotides, the CDR3 is TGTGCCCGCAGCCAGGGGCGGGGGGGCGAGCAGTACTTC.

This chain joins TRBV5-1 and TRBJ1-2, with 7 bases identical to TRBD1. V trimming: 1 base; J trimming: 2 bases; junction bases outside the gene matches: 5. The CDR3 spans 15 residues. The germline CDR1 and CDR2 sequences are SGHRS and YFSETQ. CDR3 in amino acids: CASSLLQTGNYGYTF. CDR3 coding DNA: TGCGCCAGCAGCTTGTTGCAGACAGGGAACTATGGCTACACCTTC. The complete variable domain, with remaining parts taken from reference TRBV5-1 and TRBJ1-2, reads KAGVTQTPRYLIKTRGQQVTLSCSPISGHRSVSWYQQTPGQGLQFLFEYFSETQRNKGNFPGRFSGRQFSNSRSEMNVSTLELGDSALYLCASSLLQTGNYGYTFGSGTRLTVV.

This chain joins TRBV19 and TRBJ2-1; 10 positions agree with TRBD2. This CDR3 comprises 17 residues. The ends lost 3 bases at V and 8 bases at J; junction bases unmatched: 13. Germline V lookup: CDR1 LNHDA, CDR2 SQIVND (reference sequence). The CDR3 region has the DNA TGTGCCAGTAGTATCCTTTCGTTGTATAGCGGGAGGCATGAGCAGTTCTTC. Translation gives CASSILSLYSGRHEQFF.

Only one count was recorded for this clone. The J gene is TRBJ2-7, the V gene TRBV20-1; tentatively, D is TRBD2 (6 bases). V lost 3 bases and J lost 0, with 12 bases in between. The CDR3 totals 14 residues. Per the germline V gene, CDR1 is DFQATT and CDR2 is SNEGSKA (reference sequence). The CDR3 DNA reads as TGCAGTGCTAGTGGGGAGGACACCTCCTACGAGCAGTACTTC. This gives the protein CSASGEDTSYEQYF.

The V and J genes are TRBV7-2 and TRBJ2-3, with 11 bases aligning to TRBD2. CDR3 length: 19 amino acids. Germline loops: CDR1 SGHTA, CDR2 FQGNSA. After removal of 5 bases from V and 0 bases from J, the junction contained 13 bases not matched to a gene. CDR3 sequence: CASSPREGLAEPSTDTQYF. The CDR3 DNA follows: TGTGCCAGCAGCCCGCGAGAGGGACTAGCGGAGCCCAGCACAGATACGCAGTATTTT.

V and J are TRBV4-1 and TRBJ1-2, with a weak D call TRBD1 (5 bases). Trimming pared 5 bases from V and 2 bases from J, leaving 15 bases between. CDR3 length: 15 amino acids. The V gene's germline CDR1 is MGHRA and CDR2 YSYEKL. The CDR3 DNA is TGCGCCAGCAGCGAGGAACGGGGGTTGAACTATGGCTACACCTTC. This translates into CASSEERGLNYGYTF.

This chain joins TRBV15 and TRBJ1-2; 7 positions agree with TRBD1. V trimming: 0 bases; J trimming: 4 bases; junction bases outside the gene matches: 11. CDR3 length equals 17 residues. Per the germline V gene, CDR1 is LNHNV and CDR2 is YYDKDF (reference sequence). The CDR3 coding sequence is TGTGCCACCAGCAGAGATCCCCCCCGACAGGGAGGCTATGGCTACACCTTC. Amino acid sequence: CATSRDPPRQGGYGYTF.

The J gene is TRBJ1-2, the V gene TRBV5-8; the D is unclear. Trimming left V 4 bases short and J 8 bases short, with 12 bases between. The germline V gene has CDR1 SGHTS and CDR2 YDEGEE. The CDR3 sequence is 12 residues long. The CDR3 sequence is CASSARTGGYTF. DNA of the CDR3: TGTGCCAGCAGCGCCCGGACGGGAGGCTACACCTTC.

The chain is built from TRBV6-5 and TRBJ1-2, with 9 bases matching TRBD1. The ends lost 6 bases at V and 0 bases at J; junction bases unmatched: 2. Germline V gives CDR1 MNHEY, CDR2 SVGAGI. The CDR3 is made up of 14 amino acids. As DNA, the CDR3 is TGTGCCAGCAGCGACAGGGGGGCTAACTATGGCTACACCTTC. Its translation is CASSDRGANYGYTF.

This chain connects TRBV7-9 to TRBJ1-1; D is ambiguous. V lost 1 base and J lost 2, with 5 bases in between. CDR3 length: 13 amino acids. CDR1 is SEHNR and CDR2 is FQNEAQ in the germline V gene (reference sequence). The CDR3 nucleotides are TGTGCCAGCAGCTTAGACAGCAACACTGAAGCTTTCTTT. Its translation is CASSLDSNTEAFF.

Only one count was recorded for this clone. J is TRBJ1-5 and V is TRBV7-2; D is unresolved. Deletions cut 5 bases from V and 4 bases from J, with 15 bases between. The CDR3 runs 15 residues. CDR1 and CDR2 (germline): SGHTA, FQGNSA. The CDR3 nucleotides read TGTGCCAGCAGCCCTAGCGTAGATCGAAATCAGCCCCAGCATTTT. Translating it yields CASSPSVDRNQPQHF.

CDR3 coding DNA: TGTGCCAGCAGCTTAGGACTCGAGCAGTACTTC. This encodes CASSLGLEQYF. This chain joins TRBV7-2 and TRBJ2-7; D not resolved. Germline V gene lookup returns CDR1 SGHTA and CDR2 FQGNSA. The CDR3 has 11 amino acids. Trimming removed 1 base at V and 6 bases at J, with 4 bases between.

This CDR3 reads CASSPSGKGETQYF. In DNA, the CDR3 is TGTGCCAGCAGCCCTAGCGGGAAGGGAGAGACCCAGTACTTC. J is TRBJ2-5 and V is TRBV5-4, with 9 nucleotides matching TRBD2. The CDR3 covers 14 residues. Trimming at V came to 4 bases and at J to 4 bases, leaving 5 bases not matched to a gene. The germline V gene has CDR1 SGHNT and CDR2 YYREEE (reference sequence).